These 20 T cell receptor beta chains were all obtained from the same sample, sequenced in a study of graft-versus-host responses after intestinal transplantation. The table came from immunoSEQ multiplex PCR; TCRdb's copy has only in-frame clones and leaves some out. The sample yields around 130,000 clones, 90% to 95% seen once. For these TCRs, the target antigens are not known. Sample: unstimulated CD4+ T cells sorted from spleen or lymph node cells, taken before intestinal transplant. All receptors come from a human donor who received an intestinal transplant.

This chain joins TRBV4-1 and TRBJ2-1, with 11 bases aligning to TRBD2. The V gene's germline CDR1 is MGHRA and CDR2 YSYEKL. Losses at the gene ends were 0 bases for V and 4 bases for J; bases not matched to a gene: 8. This CDR3 is built from 18 residues. The CDR3 here is CASSQDRRGTSGYNEQFF. CDR3 DNA: TGCGCCAGCAGCCAAGATCGGAGAGGGACTAGCGGTTACAATGAGCAGTTCTTC.

This clone showed up just a few times. This chain links TRBV7-8 with TRBJ1-3, with a weak D call TRBD1 (6 bases). Germline V gene sequence: CDR1 SGHVS, CDR2 FQNEAQ. This CDR3 contains 14 residues. Between the trimmed V and J ends, which lost 6 bases and 0 bases, there was a span of 9 bases. CDR3 DNA: TGTGCCAGCAGAGGACAGCACTCTGGAAACACCATATATTTT. It is translated as CASRGQHSGNTIYF.

The J gene is TRBJ2-7, the V gene TRBV15, with no clear D. From germline, CDR1 is LNHNV and CDR2 YYDKDF (reference sequence). This CDR3 region has 13 residues. With 0 bases removed from V and 2 bases from J, the gap between germline ends came to 5 bases. As DNA, the CDR3 is TGTGCCACCAGCAGAGACAGCACCTACGAGCAGTACTTC. This gives the protein CATSRDSTYEQYF.

The J gene is TRBJ1-4, the V gene TRBV15; D unclear. Germline V gives CDR1 LNHNV, CDR2 YYDKDF (reference sequence). The CDR3 is 14 residues long. V lost 0 bases, J lost 2 bases, and 4 bases lay in between. This CDR3 reads CATSREQTNEKLFF. The CDR3 DNA reads as TGTGCCACCAGCAGAGAACAGACTAATGAAAAACTGTTTTTT.

The chain couples TRBV10-1 to TRBJ1-1; D remains unclear. The V and J ends lost 2 bases and 3 bases respectively, with 16 bases between them. This CDR3 region has 16 residues. Germline values: CDR1 WNHNN, CDR2 SYGVQD (reference sequence). CDR3 region: CASSERRSPADTEAFF. CDR3 in DNA: TGCGCCAGCAGTGAGCGCCGATCGCCAGCAGACACTGAAGCTTTCTTT.

The V call is TRBV6-5, the J call TRBJ2-7; tentative D call: TRBD2 (6 bases). Deletions cut 6 bases from V and 7 bases from J, with 16 bases between. This CDR3 comprises 13 residues. Germline V gene sequence: CDR1 MNHEY, CDR2 SVGAGI. CDR3 in DNA: TGTGCCAGCAGACGACTAGATCTGCGGGAGCAGTACTTC. It yields the protein CASRRLDLREQYF.

J is TRBJ2-2 and V is TRBV7-8; TRBD2 matches 8 bases. The germline CDR1 and CDR2 sequences are SGHVS and FQNEAQ. This CDR3 has 17 amino acids. The ends lost 8 bases at V and 4 bases at J; junction bases unmatched: 15. The DNA of the CDR3 is TGTGCCAGCGTAACTGCCTACGGGAGGGTTGGCACCGGGGAGCTGTTTTTT. Encoded protein: CASVTAYGRVGTGELFF.

This rearrangement joins TRBV7-9 to TRBJ1-6; D gene uncertain. The CDR3 consists of 11 residues. Trimming cost V 1 base and J 8 bases, with 0 bases left between them. The germline gives CDR1 SEHNR, CDR2 FQNEAQ (reference sequence). Here the CDR3 reads CASSLDSPLHF. Written as DNA, the CDR3 is TGTGCCAGCAGCTTAGATTCACCCCTCCACTTT.

V is TRBV6-5 and J is TRBJ2-2; TRBD2 matches 8 bases. This CDR3 has 14 residues. J gave up 1 base and V 7 bases, and 2 bases lay outside the gene matches. The germline gives CDR1 MNHEY, CDR2 SVGAGI. This CDR3 is CASKGTRNTGELFF. CDR3 nucleotides: TGTGCCAGCAAGGGGACTAGGAACACCGGGGAGCTGTTTTTT.

This chain links TRBV5-4 with TRBJ2-1; TRBD2 matches 7 bases. CDR1 is SGHNT, CDR2 YYREEE, per germline (reference sequence). V shed 7 bases and J 9 bases; nucleotides not matched to a gene: 16. This CDR3 contains 15 residues. This CDR3 reads CASARVHAGEGEQFF. As DNA, the CDR3 is TGTGCCAGCGCGCGAGTACACGCCGGGGAGGGTGAGCAGTTCTTC. Complete variable domain (other parts from reference TRBV5-4 and TRBJ2-1): ETGVTQSPTHLIKTRGQQVTLRCSSQSGHNTVSWYQQALGQGPQFIFQYYREEENGRGNFPPRFSGLQFPNYSSELNVNALELDDSALYLCASARVHAGEGEQFFGPGTRLTVL.

The chain has TRBV7-9 and TRBJ2-5; D is unresolved. V was cut by 3 bases and J by 0 bases, with 14 bases left in between. The germline gives CDR1 SEHNR, CDR2 FQNEAQ (reference sequence). CDR3 length: 16 residues. This chain's CDR3 is CASSLGFDGYQETQYF. For the CDR3, the DNA is TGTGCCAGCAGCTTGGGGTTTGATGGGTACCAAGAGACCCAGTACTTC.

The rearrangement joins TRBV7-8 to TRBJ1-5, with D uncertain. The CDR3 contains 15 residues. The V and J ends lost 1 base and 3 bases respectively, with 10 bases between them. Per the germline V gene, CDR1 is SGHVS and CDR2 is FQNEAQ. This chain's CDR3 is CASSLDAGPNQPQHF. DNA for the CDR3: TGTGCCAGCAGCTTAGATGCCGGTCCCAATCAGCCCCAGCATTTT.

The chain is built from TRBV7-8 and TRBJ1-1; D gene uncertain. The CDR3 loop spans 13 amino acids. Per the germline V gene, CDR1 is SGHVS and CDR2 is FQNEAQ. Trimming left V 4 bases short and J 5 bases short, with 11 bases between. CDR3: CASSSLGLTEAFF. DNA of the CDR3: TGTGCCAGCAGCTCGCTAGGTTTGACTGAAGCTTTCTTT. Combining the CDR3 with reference TRBV7-8 and TRBJ1-1 gives the whole variable domain GAGVSQSPRYKVAKRGQDVALRCDPISGHVSLFWYQQALGQGPEFLTYFQNEAQLDKSGLPSDRFFAERPEGSVSTLKIQRTQQEDSAVYLCASSSLGLTEAFFGQGTRLTVV.

The chain joins TRBV7-2 to TRBJ2-3; D tentatively fits TRBD1 or TRBD2 (5 bases each). Germline lookup yields CDR1 SGHTA and CDR2 FQGNSA. This CDR3 region has 13 residues. Deletions cut 3 bases from V and 1 base from J, with 5 bases between. The CDR3 DNA sequence: TGTGCCAGCAGCTTGGGGGGCACAGATACGCAGTATTTT. Residues: CASSLGGTDTQYF.

The rearrangement joins TRBV5-1 to TRBJ1-2, with a possible D match to TRBD1 (6 bases). V was trimmed by 4 bases and J by 1 base, leaving 14 bases between them. There are 15 residues in the CDR3. CDR1 is SGHRS, CDR2 YFSETQ, per germline. CDR3 in amino acids: CASSVGGQINYGYTF. The CDR3 DNA is TGCGCCAGCAGCGTGGGCGGACAGATTAACTATGGCTACACCTTC.

The gene calls are TRBV21-1 and TRBJ2-7; the table's D gene call, TRBD1, was not cross checked with the DNA. TRBV21-1 is a pseudogene segment. The CDR3 spans 14 residues. The CDR3 spells CASHYGQDSYEQYF. DNA of the CDR3: TGTGCCAGCCATTATGGACAGGACTCCTACGAGCAGTACTTC.

V gene TRBV27 combines with J gene TRBJ2-7, with no clear D. Germline CDR1 MNHEY, CDR2 SMNVEV (reference sequence). V lost 5 bases and J 0 bases, leaving 11 bases between the germline ends. The CDR3 contains 14 residues. The CDR3 sequence is CASSIDLSSYEQYF. CDR3 DNA: TGTGCCAGCAGTATAGACTTATCCTCCTACGAGCAGTACTTC.

J is TRBJ1-5 and V is TRBV5-1; D gene uncertain. The CDR3 loop spans 15 amino acids. Germline loops: CDR1 SGHRS, CDR2 YFSETQ. V was cut by 0 bases and J by 2 bases, with 9 bases left in between. The CDR3 DNA is TGCGCCAGCAGCTTGGCAACCGGTGGCAATCAGCCCCAGCATTTT. The encoded protein is CASSLATGGNQPQHF.

The rearrangement joins TRBV27 to TRBJ1-2; TRBD1 aligns across 7 bases. After removal of 5 bases from V and 3 bases from J, the junction contained 9 bases not matched to a gene. The CDR3 is made up of 15 amino acids. Germline V lookup: CDR1 MNHEY, CDR2 SMNVEV (reference sequence). For the CDR3, the DNA is TGTGCCAGCAGTAGCAGGGGGTTCTCCTACTATGGCTACACCTTC. Protein sequence: CASSSRGFSYYGYTF.

This clone was picked up one time. V and J are TRBV5-5 and TRBJ1-2, with D possibly TRBD1 on 5 matching bases. V lost 4 bases, J lost 1 base, and 8 bases lay in between. The CDR3 length is 13 residues. Per germline, CDR1 SGHKS and CDR2 YYEKEE (reference sequence). CDR3 residues: CASSRQLNYGYTF. The CDR3 coding sequence is TGTGCCAGCAGCAGACAGCTTAACTATGGCTACACCTTC.